This TCR beta chain derives from a study of CD8 T cells in ankylosing spondylitis. General study results and limits: A motif of 7 to 9 highly homologous TCR beta variants was seen as apparently characteristic of ankylosing spondylitis blood. Matched ankylosing spondylitis synovial fluid reportedly showed significant enrichment of disease-linked clones. In reactive arthritis synovial fluid and blood, some motif variants had been reported before.

Comments on this clonotype: Antigen: not known.

Libraries of TCR beta came from quantitative 5'-RACE with molecular barcodes. TCRdb re-derived calls from the 5' RACE reads in MiXCR, one entry per CDR3 protein. The table records 350,000 to 550,000 distinct CDR3 sequences, roughly 26% of them present only once. Germline loops: CDR1 MNHNS, CDR2 SASEGT. V was clipped by 7 bases and J by 2 bases; unmatched bases: 6. This CDR3 has 15 amino acids. The receptor comes from a male donor with ankylosing spondylitis. The rearrangement uses TRBV6-1 and TRBJ2-1, with TRBD2 matching over 9 bases. What was sequenced was blood, either unsorted or a sorted T cell fraction (not recorded which). This CDR3 reads CASTQRGATYNEQFF. CDR3 in DNA: TGTGCCAGCACCCAGCGGGGGGCCACCTACAATGAGCAGTTCTTC.